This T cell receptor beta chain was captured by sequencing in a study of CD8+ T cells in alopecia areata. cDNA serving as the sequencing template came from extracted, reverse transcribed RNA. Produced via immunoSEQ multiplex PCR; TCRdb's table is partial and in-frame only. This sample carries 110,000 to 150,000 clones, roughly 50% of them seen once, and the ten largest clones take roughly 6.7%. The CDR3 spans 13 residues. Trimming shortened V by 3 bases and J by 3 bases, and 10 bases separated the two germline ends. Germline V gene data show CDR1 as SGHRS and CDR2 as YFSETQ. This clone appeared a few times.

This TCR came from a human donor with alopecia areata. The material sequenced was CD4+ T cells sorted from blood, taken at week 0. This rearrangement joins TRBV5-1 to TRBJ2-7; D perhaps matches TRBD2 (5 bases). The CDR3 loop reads CASSSGSSYEQYF. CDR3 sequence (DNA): TGCGCCAGCAGCTCGGGATCAAGCTACGAGCAGTACTTC.